The T cell receptor beta chain described here comes from a study of blood T cell repertoires in COVID-19. For the study at large: Collection of acute and convalescent COVID-19 samples took place in the United States, Italy and Spain. Sample material is recorded as cDNA or gDNA derived from T cells, B-cell-depleted T cells, or PBMCs.

The Seattle patients, enrolled during active infection, were followed longitudinally. This clone was counted only a few times. Authors' methods: Amplification of reference gene primers provided the estimated nucleated cell counts. Sequencing was performed with immunoSEQ multiplex PCR; in TCRdb, only in-frame clones are kept and a portion is missing. The D gene and trimming were derived from the DNA, and the V and J assignments and clone size from that table. The sample contains about 280,000 clones, 88% of which appear only once. The V and J ends lost 8 bases and 7 bases respectively, with 12 bases between them. The CDR3 is 11 amino acids. Germline CDR1 MNHEY, CDR2 SVGAGI.

The sample consisted of peripheral blood. V usage is TRBV6-5 and J usage is TRBJ2-7, with a weak D call TRBD2 (5 bases). The TCR originated in a woman aged 30 to 39 with COVID-19, enrolled during active disease. CDR3 sequence: CASGRSGEQYF. Here the CDR3 DNA reads TGTGCCAGCGGGCGGAGCGGAGAGCAGTACTTC.